This record looks at one T cell receptor (beta chain) sequence and its context. Its matching antigen is unknown. The CDR3 runs to 16 residues. Trimming took 4 bases from V and 3 from J, leaving 17 bases between them. These data are taken from a study of persistence of HIV-infected CD4 T cells. Study information: Isolated cells were CMV- and HIV-1 Gag-responding CD4+ T cells.

Overlapping HIV-1 Gag 15-mer peptides at 0.85 to 1 ug per peptide per mL were used. Sorted nonresponding memory CD4+ T cells were CD40L-negative, CD69-negative, CD45RO-high. Study-level findings and limits: CMV- and Gag-responding cells had lower TCRbeta richness than CD3/CD28-responding cells. Antigen-responding cells were enriched for degenerate expanded CDR3beta sequences.

Sequencing used immunoSEQ version 4 in survey mode. The protocol was immunoSEQ multiplex PCR, while the TCRdb copy is restricted to in-frame clones and leaves out a portion. Of tens of thousands of clones listed, roughly 82% are singletons. The sample here was CD4+ T cells sorted from PBMCs after approximately 18-hour stimulation, taken from a patient who received antiretroviral therapy. J is TRBJ1-5 and V is TRBV5-3; D is perhaps TRBD1 (5 bases). TRBV5-3 belongs to the ORF category, with a function that is uncertain. The TCR sequence derives from an adult woman with HIV who was CMV-seropositive. As DNA, the CDR3 is TGTGCCAGAAGCGTACAGGATTTTGAGTACAATCAGCCCCAGCATTTT. The encoded protein is CARSVQDFEYNQPQHF.